Listed below are T cell receptor beta chains from one sample, sequenced in a study of blood T cell repertoires in COVID-19. Clones were sequenced by immunoSEQ multiplex PCR, and TCRdb holds only the in-frame ones, with some missing. The sample holds roughly 150,000 clones; around 83% are singletons and the top ten take roughly 5.4%. The sequenced material came from peripheral blood. The source is a woman in her 50s with COVID-19, enrolled during active disease. The CDR3 runs from the conserved cysteine through the conserved F or W. D genes are given only for firm matches. Clone size appears in some rows only: once, few, many, or a class for an expanded clone.

>.|TRBV12-3/TRBV12-4|.|TRBJ1-2
CASSLREVDGYTF
TGTGCCAGCAGTCTCAGGGAAGTGGATGGCTACACCTTC
>.|TRBV5-1|.|TRBJ2-2
CASSLDRGTGELFF
TGCGCCAGCAGCTTGGATCGGGGAACCGGGGAGCTGTTTTTT
>.|TRBV5-1|.|TRBJ2-6
CASSLGLSGANVLTF
TGCGCCAGCAGCTTGGGACTATCTGGGGCCAACGTCCTGACTTTC
>.|TRBV14|.|TRBJ1-6
CASRQLANSPLHF
TGTGCCAGCCGACAGTTAGCTAATTCACCCCTCCACTTT
>TRBD1|TRBV2|.|TRBJ1-2
CASIPGQGNYGYTF
TGTGCCAGCATTCCGGGACAGGGTAACTATGGCTACACCTTC
>.|TRBV7-2|.|TRBJ1-3
CASSQGYSGNTIYF
TGTGCCAGCAGTCAGGGTTACTCTGGAAACACCATATATTTT
>.|TRBV7-2|once|TRBJ1-1
CASSGWALEAFF
TGTGCCAGCAGCGGATGGGCTCTCGAAGCTTTCTTT
>TRBD1|TRBV7-2|.|TRBJ1-3
CASSYRGSGNTIYF
TGTGCCAGCAGTTACAGGGGATCCGGAAACACCATATATTTT
>.|TRBV3-1/TRBV3-2|once|TRBJ2-7
CASTAGVNSYEQYF
TGTGCCAGCACCGCCGGGGTTAACTCCTACGAGCAGTACTTC
>.|TRBV13|.|TRBJ2-7
CASSLFVASAYEQYF
TGTGCCAGCAGCTTATTTGTAGCGTCCGCCTACGAGCAGTACTTC
>.|TRBV14|.|TRBJ2-7
CASSPRELYEQYF
TGTGCCAGCAGCCCTCGGGAGCTCTACGAGCAGTACTTC
>.|TRBV15|.|TRBJ2-7
CATSREGGSYEQYF
TGTGCCACCAGCAGAGAGGGGGGATCCTACGAGCAGTACTTC
>TRBD1|TRBV6-5|.|TRBJ1-1
CASSYETGVGTEAFF
TGTGCCAGCAGTTACGAGACAGGGGTAGGGACTGAAGCTTTCTTT
>TRBD1|TRBV5-6|few|TRBJ1-4
CASSGDSKVLFF
TGTGCCAGCAGCGGGGACAGTAAGGTTCTGTTTTTT
>TRBD1|TRBV29-1|.|TRBJ2-5
CSAGQQETQYF
TGCAGCGCGGGACAGCAAGAGACCCAGTACTTC
>.|TRBV30|.|TRBJ1-4
CAWSVNHEKLFF
TGTGCCTGGAGTGTCAATCATGAAAAACTGTTTTTT
>TRBD2|TRBV5-1|.|TRBJ2-1
CASSLTSGGGPNEQFF
TGCGCCAGCAGCTTAACCAGCGGGGGGGGACCCAATGAGCAGTTCTTC
>TRBD1|TRBV12-5|.|TRBJ1-4
CASGLVLGGGASNEKLFF
TGTGCTAGTGGTTTGGTACTCGGAGGGGGCGCGTCTAATGAAAAACTGTTTTTT
>.|TRBV11-2|.|TRBJ1-1
CASSLIYQGPTEAFF
TGTGCCAGCAGCTTAATATACCAGGGGCCCACTGAAGCTTTCTTT